Below, one T cell receptor beta chain is given with its context. Its recognized antigen is unknown. The record has no base qualities; no much larger clone is one base away. To sequence the TCRbeta CDR3 region, genomic DNA was isolated from the sorted cells. TCRbeta CDR3 regions were sequenced using the immunoSEQ Assay. TCRdb obtained this table from immuneACCESS and retained in-frame rearrangements with V and J assigned. These tables miss some clones; where compared with another copy, unresolved V genes account for less than half of the shortfall, and the remainder is unexplained. The sample table shows 13,000 to 15,000 clones, and approximately 84% are seen once. The ten most abundant clones make up 67% of the sample. This record comes from a study of OX40 agonist ivuxolimab in advanced cancers. About the investigation overall: Ivuxolimab, which targeted the costimulatory receptor OX40 (CD134), was an agonistic, fully human IgG2 monoclonal antibody. Peripheral TCRbeta sequencing aimed to test whether ivuxolimab altered TCR sequence diversity and caused clonal T-cell expansion. Intravenous ivuxolimab was administered to patients every 2 weeks at six dose levels: 0.01, 0.1, 0.3, 1.5, 3 and 10 mg/kg. Prior anti-PD-1, anti-PD-L1 or anti-CTLA-4 therapy was permitted, and checkpoint inhibitors had been received by 30% to 40% of dose-escalation patients. Among the roughly 50 dose-escalation patients, 19 had hepatocellular carcinoma, some 15 melanoma, 9 renal cell carcinoma and 9 head and neck cancer. The paper covers the monotherapy dose-escalation part of the phase I ivuxolimab trial, which included N of about 50 patients. In the dose-escalation cohort, 65% to 85% of patients were male, and the mean age was approximately 60 years with a range of about 20 to 80. Three dose-escalation patients achieved partial responses, one with hepatocellular carcinoma and two with cutaneous melanoma. The study at large found these results: The antigen specificity of the peripheral T cells that underwent clonal expansion was not determined. In partial responders in the 0.1-3.0 mg/kg groups, normalized peripheral clonal expansion was found to be among the lowest, especially among CD8+ T cells. Low levels of normalized T-cell clonal expansion were also shown by some nonresponding patients. At doses of 0.1 to 3.0 mg/kg, clonal expansion of both CD4+ and CD8+ T cells in blood was seen between baseline and week 6. On average, CD8+ T cells showed more expanded clones than CD4+ T cells after ivuxolimab.

The CDR3 contains 11 residues, cysteine and phenylalanine counted. The kept DNA is CDR3 alone, 33 bases in frame from the first base. Between the V and J ends, shortened by 11 bases and 5 bases respectively, the junction contains 12 bases. Per the germline V gene, SNHLY is the CDR1 and FYNNEI is the CDR2. Patients with autoimmune disease history or receiving systemic immunosuppression were excluded from the trial. Peripheral blood for TCR sequencing was collected from all dose cohorts at baseline, on cycle 4 day 1, and on cycle 7 day 1. Samples were obtained from an open-label, multicenter, first-in-human phase I dose-escalation trial of ivuxolimab. Adults with locally advanced or metastatic melanoma, renal cell, hepatocellular, or head and neck squamous cell carcinoma were enrolled in the trial. Before TCR sequencing, CD4+ T cells and CD8+ T cells from peripheral blood were sorted into separate populations.

Sequences were derived from CD4+ or CD8+ T cells sorted from blood, sampled in a trial of the OX40 agonist ivuxolimab. This receptor was identified in an adult with an advanced solid tumor such as melanoma, head and neck, liver or kidney cancer. The rearranged chain carries TRBV2 and TRBJ2-5; the D segment could be TRBD1, given 6 matching bases. CDR3 protein: CAAGAVETQYF. Read as DNA, the sequence is TGTGCCGCAGGGGCCGTGGAGACCCAGTACTTC.